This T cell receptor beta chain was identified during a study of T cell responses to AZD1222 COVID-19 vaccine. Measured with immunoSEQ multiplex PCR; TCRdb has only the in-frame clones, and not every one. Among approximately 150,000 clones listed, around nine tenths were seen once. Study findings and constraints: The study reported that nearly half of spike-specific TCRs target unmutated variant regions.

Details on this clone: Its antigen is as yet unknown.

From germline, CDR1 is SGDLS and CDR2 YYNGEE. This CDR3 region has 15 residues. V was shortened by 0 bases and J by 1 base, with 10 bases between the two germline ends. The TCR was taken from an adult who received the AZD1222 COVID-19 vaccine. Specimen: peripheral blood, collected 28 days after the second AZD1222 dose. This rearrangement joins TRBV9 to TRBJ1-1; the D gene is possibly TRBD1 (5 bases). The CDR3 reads CASSVAGFPNTEAFF. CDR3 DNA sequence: TGTGCCAGCAGCGTAGCAGGGTTCCCGAACACTGAAGCTTTCTTT. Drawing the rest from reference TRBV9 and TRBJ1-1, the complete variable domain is DSGVTQTPKHLITATGQRVTLRCSPRSGDLSVYWYQQSLDQGLQFLIQYYNGEERAKGNILERFSAQQFPDLHSELNLSSLELGDSALYFCASSVAGFPNTEAFFGQGTRLTVV.